This T cell receptor (beta chain) was found in a study of stem cell transplantation in POMP-related autoinflammatory disease. Sequenced by immunoSEQ multiplex PCR; TCRdb stores in-frame clones only, minus some. The sample shows more than 25,000 clones, around 90% of them seen only once. The V end lost 5 bases, the J end lost 6 bases, and 12 bases lay between the germline ends. CDR1 is SGHRS and CDR2 is YFSETQ in the germline V gene. This CDR3 spans 14 amino acids. This clone has only a few counts. Its target is unknown. Study-wide results and caveats: Unique TRB V-J gene pairings were limited in number in patients with PRAID. PRAID patients trended toward lower TRB diversity and higher clonality in all analyzed T-cell subsets.

PRAID featured prominent immunodeficiency. V gene TRBV5-1 combines with J gene TRBJ1-6; D uncertain. The receptor was isolated from a human donor with POMP-related autoinflammation and immune dysregulation (PRAID). The sequencing used CD4+ T cells from PBMCs, collected before stem cell transplantation. The CDR3 sequence: CASSFGFLNSPLHF. For the CDR3, the DNA is TGCGCCAGCAGTTTTGGGTTTCTTAATTCACCCCTCCACTTT.